This T cell receptor (beta chain) came from a study of blood T cell repertoires in COVID-19. Whole-study context: Spain, Italy and the United States supplied samples that represented acute and convalescent COVID-19. Sources were T cells, B-cell-depleted T cells, or PBMCs; the material itself was cDNA or gDNA.

Germline-derived CDR1 and CDR2 are SGHAT and FQNNGV. Trimming left V 6 bases short and J 2 bases short, with 16 bases between. The CDR3 has 16 residues. In the authors' workflow: Counts of nucleated cells, estimated from reference gene primer amplification, were obtained. Clones were read by immunoSEQ multiplex PCR, and TCRdb kept only the in-frame ones, dropping some. The V and J calls and the clone size are those of that table, but D and trimming were determined from the DNA. The sample holds more than 150,000 clones, approximately 80% seen once. The source is a human donor in a cohort sampled during active COVID-19. The chain recombines TRBV11-2 with TRBJ2-2; no definite D call. The specimen was peripheral blood. The CDR3 here is CASRRKLEINTGELFF. In DNA, the CDR3 is TGTGCCAGCAGACGAAAACTCGAGATTAACACCGGGGAGCTGTTTTTT.